This T cell receptor (beta chain) was captured by sequencing in a study of beta chain features in type 1 diabetes. Study overall: Sorted cells examined across all samples numbered approximately 100 million. Study-level points and caveats: Shorter TCRB CDR3s, moderately but significantly so, marked every one of the four CD4+ subsets in Type 1 diabetes patients. These data did not resolve whether HLA type affects TCRB rearrangement.

Regarding this clone: Its antigen is still unknown.

This CDR3 region has 13 residues. In germline, CDR1 is SQVTM, CDR2 ANQGSEA. Trimming left V 3 bases short and J 0 bases short, with 8 bases between. Sequenced material consisted of expressed TCRB transcripts (all of the isolated RNA was reverse transcribed). Generated by immunoSEQ multiplex PCR, the TCRdb table keeps only in-frame clones and is missing some. The repertoire includes hundreds of thousands of clones, 10% to 15% of them detected once, and about 0.01% sits in the top ten. Donors contributed one heparinised blood draw apiece, averaging about 120 mL. It was via CD45RO/CCR7/CD25/CD127/CD95/CD27 that CD4+ naive, central memory, regulatory and stem cell-like memory cells were sorted.

The sequence derives from a woman aged 18-30 years with type 1 diabetes. The chain combines TRBV29-1 with TRBJ1-1, with unresolved D. The sample consisted of naive CD4+ T cells from blood. CDR3 residues: CSVEQRLNTEAFF. The CDR3 DNA reads TGCAGCGTTGAGCAGCGCCTGAACACTGAAGCTTTCTTT.